A selection of T cell receptor beta chains follows, all from one sample in a study of cytomegalovirus exposure and HLA in healthy donors. Using immunoSEQ multiplex PCR, the repertoire was profiled, and TCRdb retains in-frame clones only, with some absent. The sample includes about 200,000 clones, 79% seen only once; the top ten take approximately 1.5%. The sample consisted of PBMCs. All receptors come from a man aged 45-60 years in good health and CMV-seronegative. Both conserved end residues are part of each CDR3. D genes are given only for firm matches. Where a row states a size, it is once, few, many or the class of an expanded clone; other rows omit it.

d_call	j_call	v_call	clone_size	cdr3_aa	cdr3_nt
-	TRBJ1-1	TRBV7-9	-	CASVANTEAFF	TGTGCCAGCGTAGCGAACACTGAAGCTTTCTTT
TRBD2	TRBJ2-6	TRBV30	-	CAWGREGASGANVLTF	TGTGCCTGGGGGCGGGAGGGGGCTTCTGGGGCCAACGTCCTGACTTTC
TRBD1	TRBJ2-7	TRBV5-4	-	CASSPGQRETYEQYF	TGTGCCAGCAGCCCGGGACAGAGGGAAACCTACGAGCAGTACTTC
TRBD1	TRBJ2-1	TRBV15	-	CATSRDKQGKLYNEQFF	TGTGCCACCAGCAGAGACAAACAGGGGAAACTCTACAATGAGCAGTTCTTC
-	TRBJ1-1	TRBV30	-	CAWTKTGLEAFF	TGTGCCTGGACCAAGACGGGTCTTGAAGCTTTCTTT
TRBD1	TRBJ1-1	TRBV5-1	-	CATTRDRGRDEAFF	TGCGCCACCACGAGGGACAGGGGGCGCGATGAAGCTTTCTTT
TRBD1	TRBJ1-1	TRBV4-1	-	CASSPVDREQTEAFF	TGCGCCAGCAGCCCGGTGGACAGGGAGCAGACTGAAGCTTTCTTT
TRBD1	TRBJ2-7	TRBV6-1	once	CASSEMGQGAREQYF	TGTGCCAGCAGTGAAATGGGACAGGGGGCCAGGGAGCAGTACTTC
-	TRBJ1-2	TRBV9	-	CASSVGYRAGYGYTF	TGTGCCAGCAGCGTAGGTTACAGGGCGGGCTATGGCTACACCTTC
-	TRBJ2-6	TRBV7-3	-	CASSLNRASGANVLTF	TGTGCCAGCAGCTTAAACAGGGCCTCTGGGGCCAACGTCCTGACTTTC
TRBD2	TRBJ2-2	TRBV7-8	-	CASSLPPSGRALGTGELFF	TGTGCCAGCAGCTTACCGCCTAGCGGGAGGGCCCTCGGCACCGGGGAGCTGTTTTTT
-	TRBJ2-5	TRBV28	-	CASSFAGVETQYF	TGTGCCAGCAGTTTCGCAGGGGTTGAGACCCAGTACTTC
-	TRBJ2-3	TRBV7-2	-	CASSLRVRSTDTQYF	TGTGCCAGCAGCTTACGAGTCCGTAGCACAGATACGCAGTATTTT
TRBD2	TRBJ2-1	TRBV7-9	-	CASSPRDYPRGGQFF	TGTGCCAGCAGTCCCCGGGACTACCCACGGGGTGGGCAGTTCTTC
TRBD2	TRBJ2-5	TRBV2	-	CASSEGGGGRETQYF	TGTGCCAGCAGTGAGGGCGGGGGAGGCCGAGAGACCCAGTACTTC
-	TRBJ1-3	TRBV11-2	-	CASRPFQGPTGNTIYF	TGTGCCAGCAGACCGTTTCAGGGCCCTACTGGAAACACCATATATTTT
-	TRBJ2-2	TRBV18	-	CASSPLAYTGELFF	TGTGCCAGCTCACCCTTAGCGTACACCGGGGAGCTGTTTTTT
-	TRBJ1-2	TRBV30	once	CAWNVQIGGYTF	TGTGCCTGGAACGTACAGATTGGAGGCTACACCTTC
-	TRBJ1-2	TRBV5-1	-	CASSLEGGYTF	TGCGCCAGCAGCTTGGAGGGGGGCTACACCTTC
-	TRBJ1-2	TRBV4-1	-	CASSQIDRAVRYGYTF	TGCGCCAGCAGCCAGATCGATCGAGCTGTTCGCTATGGCTACACCTTC
-	TRBJ2-7	TRBV7-8	-	CASRISGDYEQYF	TGTGCCAGCAGGATTAGCGGTGATTACGAGCAGTACTTC
-	TRBJ2-1	TRBV10-1	-	CASSERGEQFF	TGCGCCAGCAGTGAGAGAGGGGAGCAGTTCTTC
TRBD1	TRBJ1-2	TRBV5-6	-	CASSSRRDRGYNYGYTF	TGTGCCAGCAGCTCCCGGCGGGACAGGGGGTATAACTATGGCTACACCTTC
-	TRBJ1-5	TRBV9	-	CASSGGQRSNQPQHF	TGTGCCAGCAGCGGAGGACAGCGTAGCAATCAGCCCCAGCATTTT
TRBD2	TRBJ2-4	TRBV27	-	CASKDGGAKNSQYF	TGTGCCAGCAAGGACGGGGGGGCCAAAAACAGTCAGTACTTC
-	TRBJ1-5	TRBV27	-	CASSFMGGANQPQHF	TGTGCCAGCAGTTTTATGGGAGGCGCCAATCAGCCCCAGCATTTT
-	TRBJ2-1	TRBV6-1	-	CASSEDGEFEQFF	TGTGCCAGCAGTGAAGATGGGGAGTTTGAGCAGTTCTTC
TRBD2	TRBJ2-1	TRBV4-1	once	CASSQQPGLAYNEQFF	TGCGCCAGCAGCCAACAACCGGGACTAGCATACAATGAGCAGTTCTTC
-	TRBJ2-7	TRBV27	-	CASNITYEQYF	TGTGCCAGCAACATCACCTACGAGCAGTACTTC
TRBD1	TRBJ1-5	TRBV5-1	few	CASSLEGGGSNQPQHF	TGCGCCAGCAGCTTGGAAGGGGGCGGGAGCAATCAGCCCCAGCATTTT
TRBD2	TRBJ2-5	TRBV5-4	-	CASSLEAGVPETQYF	TGTGCCAGCAGCTTGGAGGCGGGAGTCCCCGAGACCCAGTACTTC
-	TRBJ2-7	TRBV30	once	CAWKWSSYEQYF	TGTGCCTGGAAGTGGAGCTCCTACGAGCAGTACTTC
-	TRBJ2-3	TRBV9	few	CASSSSSSTDTQYF	TGTGCCAGCTCCTCCAGTTCTAGCACAGATACGCAGTATTTT
TRBD1	TRBJ1-1	TRBV19	-	CASTRGGPDTEAFF	TGTGCCAGTACCCGAGGGGGCCCTGACACTGAAGCTTTCTTT
-	TRBJ2-2	TRBV4-2	-	CASSQRLAVTGELFF	TGTGCCAGCAGCCAACGGCTAGCTGTCACCGGGGAGCTGTTTTTT
-	TRBJ2-2	TRBV7-3	-	CASSLTNTGELFF	TGTGCCAGCAGCTTAACTAATACCGGGGAGCTGTTTTTT
-	TRBJ1-1	TRBV6-1	-	CASSLQRNTEAFF	TGTGCCAGCAGTTTACAGAGGAACACTGAAGCTTTCTTT
-	TRBJ2-3	TRBV11-3	-	CASSFLDDTQYF	TGTGCCAGCAGCTTTCTAGATGATACGCAGTATTTT
-	TRBJ2-3	TRBV28	-	CASSFLGAGGGPRGDTQYF	TGTGCCAGCAGTTTCTTGGGGGCAGGAGGAGGCCCCCGCGGAGATACGCAGTATTTT
TRBD1	TRBJ2-7	TRBV5-1	-	CASSMYRTGGYEQYF	TGCGCCAGCAGCATGTATAGGACAGGGGGCTACGAGCAGTACTTC
TRBD2	TRBJ2-7	TRBV30	-	CAWALGLAAFSEQYF	TGTGCCTGGGCTCTCGGACTAGCCGCCTTTTCCGAGCAGTACTTC
-	TRBJ2-7	TRBV11-2	-	CASNTPGESSYEQYF	TGTGCCAGCAACACTCCAGGGGAGAGCTCCTACGAGCAGTACTTC
TRBD2	TRBJ2-5	TRBV5-1	-	CASSLRASGGGTQETQYF	TGCGCCAGCAGCTTGAGGGCTAGCGGGGGGGGGACCCAAGAGACCCAGTACTTC
TRBD1	TRBJ2-5	TRBV9	-	CASSGTLRDRVPDETQYF	TGTGCCAGCAGCGGAACACTCCGGGACAGGGTGCCGGATGAGACCCAGTACTTC